These T cell receptor beta chains were read from a single sample in a study of siplizumab effects on memory and regulatory T cells. The data were produced by immunoSEQ multiplex PCR, yet TCRdb's version contains in-frame clones alone and is incomplete. The table has under 20,000 clones, 35% to 55% seen once. Which antigens these TCRs recognize remains unknown. The sequencing sample was made of CFSE-low (dividing) CD4+ T cells sorted from an allogeneic mixed lymphocyte reaction. These receptors were taken from a human donor in good health; the cells came from an allogeneic mixed lymphocyte reaction. CDR3s include the opening cysteine and the closing phenylalanine or tryptophan. Fields, in order: V gene, J gene, CDR3 protein.

TRBV6-1,TRBJ2-3,CASIIGRGDTQYF
TRBV2,TRBJ1-5,CASRNTGFSQPQHF
TRBV28,TRBJ1-2,CANRTYLLADGYTF
TRBV4-1,TRBJ2-7,CASSPPLLSGGPTYEQYF
TRBV6-5,TRBJ2-7,CASSPLRRYEQYF
TRBV6-5,TRBJ1-4,CASRKGGTGKLFF
TRBV4-1,TRBJ2-3,CASSQIRAGDTQYF
TRBV27,TRBJ1-5,CASRGPFEGQPQHF
TRBV9,TRBJ1-5,CASSPRTAFGGNQPQHF
TRBV19,TRBJ1-2,CASTLGLGGGYTF
TRBV4-1,TRBJ1-6,CASSRGTGSLESPLHF
TRBV27,TRBJ2-2,CASTRGTRELFF
TRBV5-4,TRBJ1-2,CASSLVQGGGYTF
TRBV6-5,TRBJ2-7,CASRDSGGTYEQYF
TRBV15,TRBJ2-7,CATSRGTSGSYEQYF
TRBV5-5,TRBJ1-2,CASSWRGDGYTF
TRBV10-2,TRBJ2-1,CASSEGPSSYNEQFF
TRBV7-5,TRBJ1-4,CASSDTSGSEKLFF
TRBV10-3,TRBJ2-5,CAISELSGADETQYF
TRBV5-5,TRBJ2-3,CASSLELATITDTQYF
TRBV6-5,TRBJ1-2,CASSRAGEGYGYTF
TRBV18,TRBJ2-7,CASSPHLYEQYF
TRBV18,TRBJ1-3,CASSPFLDRVGNTIYF
TRBV10-3,TRBJ1-2,CASSIQDGYGYTF
TRBV9,TRBJ1-2,CASSPETGGWSYTF
TRBV5-5,TRBJ1-3,CASSLGPRGENTIYF
TRBV5-1,TRBJ2-5,CASSLLTRGFGETQYF
TRBV5-1,TRBJ2-5,CASGRDQETQYF
TRBV6-6,TRBJ1-6,CASSWTPRGSPLHF
TRBV2,TRBJ1-4,CASQGLEGEKLFF
TRBV15,TRBJ1-3,CATSRDPTSSKGNTIYF
TRBV19,TRBJ1-2,CASNAGIRSYGYGYTF
TRBV28,TRBJ2-1,CASSFAGRGDREEQFF